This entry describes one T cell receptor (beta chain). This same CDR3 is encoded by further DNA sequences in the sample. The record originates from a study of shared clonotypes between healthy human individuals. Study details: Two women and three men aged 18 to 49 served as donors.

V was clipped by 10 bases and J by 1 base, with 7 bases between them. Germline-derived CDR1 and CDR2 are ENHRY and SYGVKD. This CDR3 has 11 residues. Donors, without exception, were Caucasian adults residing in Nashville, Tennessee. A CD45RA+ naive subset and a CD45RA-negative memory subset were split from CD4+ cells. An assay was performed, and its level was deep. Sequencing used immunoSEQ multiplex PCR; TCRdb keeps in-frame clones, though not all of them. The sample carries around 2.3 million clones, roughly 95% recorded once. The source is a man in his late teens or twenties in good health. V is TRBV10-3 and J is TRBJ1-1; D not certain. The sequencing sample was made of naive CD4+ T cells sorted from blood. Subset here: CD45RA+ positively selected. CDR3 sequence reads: CATGENTEAFF. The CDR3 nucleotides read TGTGCCACCGGGGAGAACACTGAAGCTTTCTTT.